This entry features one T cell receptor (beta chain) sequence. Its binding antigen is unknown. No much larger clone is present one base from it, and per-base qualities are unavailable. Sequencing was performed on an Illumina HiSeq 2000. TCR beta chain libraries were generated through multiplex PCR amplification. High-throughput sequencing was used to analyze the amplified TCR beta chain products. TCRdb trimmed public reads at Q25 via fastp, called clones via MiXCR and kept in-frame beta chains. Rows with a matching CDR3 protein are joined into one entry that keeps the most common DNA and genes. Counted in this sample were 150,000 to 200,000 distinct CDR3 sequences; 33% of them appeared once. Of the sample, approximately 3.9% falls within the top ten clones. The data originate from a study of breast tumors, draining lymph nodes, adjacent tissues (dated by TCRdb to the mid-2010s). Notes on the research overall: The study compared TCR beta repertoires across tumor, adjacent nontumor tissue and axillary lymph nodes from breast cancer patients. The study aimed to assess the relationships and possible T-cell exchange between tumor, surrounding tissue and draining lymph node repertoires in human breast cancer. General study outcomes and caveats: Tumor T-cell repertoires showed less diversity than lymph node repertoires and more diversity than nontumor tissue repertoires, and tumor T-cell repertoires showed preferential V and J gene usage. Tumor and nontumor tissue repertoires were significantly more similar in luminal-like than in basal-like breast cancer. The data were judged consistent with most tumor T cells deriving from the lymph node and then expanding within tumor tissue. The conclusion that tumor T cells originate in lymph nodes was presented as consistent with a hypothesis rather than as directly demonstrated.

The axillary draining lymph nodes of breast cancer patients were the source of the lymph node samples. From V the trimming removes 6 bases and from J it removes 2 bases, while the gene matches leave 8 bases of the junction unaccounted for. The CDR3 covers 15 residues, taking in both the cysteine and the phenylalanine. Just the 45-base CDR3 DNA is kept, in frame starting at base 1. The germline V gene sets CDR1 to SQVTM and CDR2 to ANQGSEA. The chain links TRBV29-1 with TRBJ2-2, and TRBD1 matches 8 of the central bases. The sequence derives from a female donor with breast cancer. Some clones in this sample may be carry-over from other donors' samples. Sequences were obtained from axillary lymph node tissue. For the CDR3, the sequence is CSVHGTGKNTGELFF. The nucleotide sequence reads TGCAGCGTCCACGGGACAGGAAAAAACACCGGGGAGCTGTTTTTT.